Included here is one TCR beta chain sequence, with context. Its specificity is unknown. The data are from a study of PD-1 blockade in classical Hodgkin lymphoma. Patients all relapsed after autologous stem cell transplantation, and there was variation in brentuximab vedotin exposure. Each best response was a complete response, a partial response or progressive disease. The study's findings and limits: CD4+ TCR diversity, unlike CD8+, climbed significantly by C4D1. Patients who responded completely had about the same baseline diversity as newly diagnosed patients. Individuals initiating nivolumab under 1 year after ASCT were excluded.

The repertoire was sequenced with immunoSEQ multiplex PCR; TCRdb's copy has only in-frame clones and lacks some. The sample lists 20,000 to 25,000 clones; about two thirds were seen once. The CDR3 consists of 13 residues. V was pared by 3 bases and J by 1 base, with 5 bases between. Looked up from germline, CDR1 is SGHTA and CDR2 is FQGNSA. The sequence was obtained from a human donor with classical Hodgkin lymphoma. The source material was peripheral blood mononuclear cells (PBMCs), sampled at baseline. This chain uses TRBV7-2 with TRBJ2-3, with D uncertain. The DNA of the CDR3 is TGTGCCAGCAGCTTTTCAGGCACAGATACGCAGTATTTT. Translated: CASSFSGTDTQYF.